The 17 T cell receptor beta chains presented below share a single source sample, sequenced in a study of T-cell reconstitution after alpha-beta-depleted transplantation in children. For TCRbeta, the library was prepared with unique molecular identifiers. MiXCR, applied by TCRdb to the PCR reads, yields one record per CDR3 protein. The sample shows around 600,000 distinct CDR3 sequences, about 21% of them seen only once. This material consisted of PBMCs, mostly from graft donor cells, taken 360 days after TCRalphabeta/CD19-depleted stem cell transplant. The receptors derive from a boy under two years old who had a stem cell transplant for acute myeloid leukemia, so the T cells may come from the graft donor.

This clonotype was found many times. The chain is built from TRBV29-1 and TRBJ2-5, with 10 bases fitting TRBD2. CDR1 is SQVTM, CDR2 ANQGSEA, per germline. This CDR3 has 14 residues. V dropped 0 bases and J dropped 6; count of bases not matched to a gene: 4. The CDR3 DNA reads as TGCAGCGTTGAAGATTTTAGCGGGGGGAAGACCCAGTACTTC. Residues: CSVEDFSGGKTQYF. The whole variable domain, filled in from reference TRBV29-1 and TRBJ2-5, reads SAVISQKPSRDICQRGTSLTIQCQVDSQVTMMFWYRQQPGQSLTLIATANQGSEATYESGFVIDKFPISRPNLTFSTLTVSNMSPEDSSIYLCSVEDFSGGKTQYFGPGTRLLVL.

In DNA form, the CDR3 reads TGCAGTGCTAGGGGGGCTTCCCAAGAGACCCAGTACTTC. Its translation is CSARGASQETQYF. The V and J genes are TRBV20-1 and TRBJ2-5; perhaps TRBD1 as D (6 bases). V dropped 3 bases and J dropped 1 base, with 9 bases sitting between them. The length of the CDR3 is 13 residues. Germline CDR1 is DFQATT and CDR2 is SNEGSKA (reference sequence).

This chain connects TRBV6-2 or TRBV6-3 to TRBJ2-7, with a possible D match to TRBD1 (6 bases). Germline V gene lookup returns CDR1 MNHEY and CDR2 SVGEGT. Trimming removed 5 bases at V and 7 bases at J, with 15 bases between. This CDR3 contains 13 residues. As DNA, the CDR3 is TGTGCCAGCAGTCTAACAGGGTTCGGAGAGCAGTACTTC. This translates into CASSLTGFGEQYF.

The V call is TRBV7-9, the J call TRBJ2-1; TRBD1 or TRBD2 may be the D gene (6 bases each). Deletions cut 7 bases from V and 10 bases from J, with 20 bases between. There are 14 residues in the CDR3. CDR1 and CDR2 (germline): SEHNR, FQNEAQ (reference sequence). The CDR3 sequence: CASTRDSWDIEQFF. CDR3 in DNA: TGTGCCAGCACCCGGGACTCCTGGGACATAGAGCAGTTCTTC.

The sample holds many counts of this clonotype. The V and J genes are TRBV11-3 and TRBJ2-5, with 10 positions matching TRBD2. V shed 1 base, J shed 2 bases, and the junction held 13 bases outside the gene matches. This CDR3 is 19 amino acids long. Germline V gives CDR1 SGHNT, CDR2 YENEEA. CDR3 DNA sequence: TGTGCCAGCAGCTTAGGGAGGCTAGCGGGGGTAAACGATCAAGAGACCCAGTACTTC. Its translation is CASSLGRLAGVNDQETQYF. The full variable domain, its missing parts supplied by reference TRBV11-3 and TRBJ2-5, is EAGVVQSPRYKIIEKKQPVAFWCNPISGHNTLYWYLQNLGQGPELLIRYENEEAVDDSQLPKDRFSAERLKGVDSTLKIQPAELGDSAVYLCASSLGRLAGVNDQETQYFGPGTRLLVL.

This chain connects TRBV12-3 or TRBV12-4 to TRBJ2-1, with 15 bases matching TRBD2. CDR3 length equals 18 residues. V shed 8 bases and J 0 bases; nucleotides not matched to a gene: 8. The chain's CDR3 is CASEPGLAGGSSYNEQFF. In DNA, the CDR3 is TGTGCCAGCGAACCGGGACTAGCGGGGGGTAGCTCCTACAATGAGCAGTTCTTC.

The V gene is TRBV28, the J gene TRBJ2-2; D perhaps matches TRBD1 (5 bases). CDR3 length equals 13 residues. The germline V and J ends were trimmed by 6 bases and 7 bases, with 12 bases remaining between them. From germline, CDR1 is MDHEN and CDR2 SYDVKM. The CDR3, as DNA: TGTGCCAGCAGGGTCAGGGTCGACGGGGAGCTGTTTTTT. Translation: CASRVRVDGELFF.

In its sample, this clonotype was seen a few times. This chain joins TRBV29-1 and TRBJ1-2; D not resolved. The ends were cut back, 0 bases at V and 4 bases at J, with 6 bases in the middle. CDR1 is SQVTM, CDR2 ANQGSEA, per germline. CDR3 length equals 12 residues. CDR3: CSVEDPPYGYTF. DNA for the CDR3: TGCAGCGTTGAAGATCCGCCCTATGGCTACACCTTC. Full variable domain (remainder filled in from reference TRBV29-1 and TRBJ1-2): SAVISQKPSRDICQRGTSLTIQCQVDSQVTMMFWYRQQPGQSLTLIATANQGSEATYESGFVIDKFPISRPNLTFSTLTVSNMSPEDSSIYLCSVEDPPYGYTFGSGTRLTVV.

This rearrangement joins TRBV20-1 to TRBJ2-1, with D possibly being TRBD1 or TRBD2 (6 bases each). There are 16 residues in the CDR3. V gave up 1 base and J gave up 0 bases, with 13 bases separating them. Germline V gives CDR1 DFQATT, CDR2 SNEGSKA (reference sequence). The CDR3: CSARVRRGSSYNEQFF. CDR3 DNA sequence: TGCAGTGCTAGAGTTAGGAGGGGGAGCTCCTACAATGAGCAGTTCTTC.

This clonotype was seen more than once but under ten times. A much more abundant neighbour one base away suggests this may be a read error. V usage is TRBV12-3 or TRBV12-4 and J usage is TRBJ2-3; the D gene is possibly TRBD1 (5 bases). V gave up 7 bases and J gave up 4 bases, with 9 bases separating them. The CDR3 contains 12 residues. Here the CDR3 reads CASKGVPDTQYF. The CDR3, as DNA: TGTGCCAGCAAAGGGGTCCCAGATACGCAGTATTTT.

This clonotype was counted ten times or more. V gene TRBV7-9 combines with J gene TRBJ1-5; D is undetermined. This CDR3 is built from 15 residues. Germline values: CDR1 SEHNR, CDR2 FQNEAQ (reference sequence). Trimming shortened V by 4 bases and J by 4 bases, and 14 bases separated the two germline ends. The CDR3 DNA follows: TGTGCCAGCAGCTCGTTTGGGGATGGGAATCAGCCCCAGCATTTT. Translating it yields CASSSFGDGNQPQHF.

The table lists this clonotype with many counts. This chain joins TRBV30 and TRBJ2-2; D is perhaps TRBD2 (6 bases). Germline CDR1 is GTSNPN and CDR2 is SVGIG (reference sequence). The CDR3 totals 13 residues. V was shortened by 1 base and J by 5 bases, with 8 bases between the two germline ends. CDR3 sequence (DNA): TGTGCCTGGAGTGCACGGGGGACCGGGGAGCTGTTTTTT. Amino acid sequence: CAWSARGTGELFF.

The J gene is TRBJ1-5, the V gene TRBV24-1, with D possibly TRBD1 on 5 matching bases. Germline CDR1 is KGHDR and CDR2 is SFDVKD. Trimming stripped 2 bases from V and 2 bases from J, with 15 bases between. The CDR3 is 17 residues long. The CDR3 spells CATSDWGDGDGNQPQHF. DNA of the CDR3: TGTGCCACCAGTGATTGGGGGGACGGAGACGGCAATCAGCCCCAGCATTTT.

This rearrangement joins TRBV10-3 to TRBJ2-7, with no clear D. The CDR3 runs to 13 residues. Trimming took 5 bases from V and 4 from J, leaving 12 bases between them. From germline, CDR1 is ENHRY and CDR2 SYGVKD. The CDR3, as DNA: TGTGCCATCAGTCCGAACAGTTTGTACGAGCAGTACTTC. It specifies CAISPNSLYEQYF.

This clonotype was found a few times. V usage is TRBV20-1 and J usage is TRBJ2-7; the D gene is possibly TRBD2 (7 bases). The CDR3 consists of 13 residues. The V gene's germline CDR1 is DFQATT and CDR2 SNEGSKA (reference sequence). Trimming took 2 bases from V and 4 from J, leaving 12 bases between them. DNA of the CDR3: TGCAGTGCTAGAATAGGGGGGGCGTACGAGCAGTACTTC. As protein: CSARIGGAYEQYF.

The chain recombines TRBV25-1 with TRBJ2-7; D unresolved. The CDR3 consists of 13 residues. In germline, CDR1 is MGHDK, CDR2 SYGVNS. V was trimmed by 7 bases and J by 2 bases, leaving 12 bases between them. CDR3 DNA sequence: TGTGCCAGCAATTCTTTCGGAACCTACGAGCAGTACTTC. It yields the protein CASNSFGTYEQYF.

This clonotype has just a few counts. This sequence joins TRBV12-3 or TRBV12-4 and TRBJ1-1; maybe TRBD1 (6 bases). The V gene lost 3 bases and the J gene lost 2 bases, with 13 bases spanning the gap. The CDR3 has 15 amino acids. The CDR3 is CASSFLTGFNTEAFF. CDR3 nucleotide sequence: TGTGCCAGCAGTTTCCTTACAGGGTTTAACACTGAAGCTTTCTTT.